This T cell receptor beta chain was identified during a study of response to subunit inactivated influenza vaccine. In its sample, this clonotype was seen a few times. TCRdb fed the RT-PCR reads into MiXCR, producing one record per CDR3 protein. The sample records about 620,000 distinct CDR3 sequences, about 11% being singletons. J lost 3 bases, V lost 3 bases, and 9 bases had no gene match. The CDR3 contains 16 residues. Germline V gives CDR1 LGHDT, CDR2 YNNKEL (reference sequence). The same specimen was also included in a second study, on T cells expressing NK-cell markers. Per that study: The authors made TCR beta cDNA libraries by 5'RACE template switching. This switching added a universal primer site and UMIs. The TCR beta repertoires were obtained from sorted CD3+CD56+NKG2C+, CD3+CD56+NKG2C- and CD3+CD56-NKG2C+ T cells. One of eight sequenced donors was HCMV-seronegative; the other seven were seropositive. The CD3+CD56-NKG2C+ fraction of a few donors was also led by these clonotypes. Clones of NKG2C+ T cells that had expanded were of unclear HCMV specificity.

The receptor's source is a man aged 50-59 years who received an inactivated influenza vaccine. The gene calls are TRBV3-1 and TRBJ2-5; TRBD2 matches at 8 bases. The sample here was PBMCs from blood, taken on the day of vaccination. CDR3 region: CASSQDPPGGKETQYF. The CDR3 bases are TGTGCCAGCAGCCAGGACCCCCCGGGGGGGAAAGAGACCCAGTACTTC.